This TCR beta chain was sequenced for a study of technical replicates of blood from several donors. Produced via immunoSEQ multiplex PCR; TCRdb's table is partial and in-frame only. The table has more than 65,000 clones, about 94% seen once; the top ten hold 0.2% to 0.3%. This CDR3 is 15 amino acids long. The germline gives CDR1 MDHEN, CDR2 SYDVKM. Trimming removed 7 bases from V and 0 bases from J, with 13 bases in between. The V gene is TRBV28, the J gene TRBJ1-3; tentative D call: TRBD1 (6 bases). This receptor was taken from a human donor in good health. The sequencing input was T cells isolated from PBMCs. This chain's CDR3 is CASTPDSFSGNTIYF. The CDR3 bases are TGTGCCAGCACCCCGGACAGTTTCTCTGGAAACACCATATATTTT.